This T cell receptor (beta chain) is from a study of shared clonotypes between healthy human individuals. Germline trimming cut 5 bases from V and 5 bases from J; bases unmatched to any gene: 11. Germline V gene lookup returns CDR1 MNHEY and CDR2 SMNVEV (reference sequence). The CDR3 extends over 16 amino acids. Repertoires were generated with immunoSEQ multiplex PCR, while TCRdb's copy carries only in-frame clones and drops some. The table has about 490,000 clones, almost 80% seen once. This chain connects TRBV27 to TRBJ2-5, with 10 bases that match TRBD1. The receptor's source is a woman aged 40 to 50 in good health. Some clones in this sample may be carry-over from other donors' samples. Sequenced input: PBMCs. The CDR3 DNA reads TGTGCCAGCAGTGACCGACAGGGGGCAAGTAGGGAGACCCAGTACTTC. Amino acids: CASSDRQGASRETQYF.